Shown below are 23 T cell receptor beta chains from a single sample sequenced in a study of CD8 T cells in Susac syndrome. Random hexamers were used to reverse transcribe an amount of about 0.45 to 1 ug RNA. One entry per CDR3 protein results from TCRdb running MiXCR on the immunoSEQ multiplex PCR reads. The sample contains fewer than 150,000 distinct CDR3 sequences, 95% of which appear only once. Sequenced input: CD8+ T cells from PBMCs. Receptors originate from a human donor with Susac syndrome.

CDR3: CAWSRAYEQYF. As DNA, the CDR3 is TGTGCCTGGAGTCGGGCCTACGAGCAGTACTTC. The V and J genes are TRBV30 and TRBJ2-7, with D unresolved. The germline gives CDR1 GTSNPN, CDR2 SVGIG (reference sequence). The CDR3 spans 11 residues. The germline V and J ends were trimmed by 2 bases and 2 bases, with 4 bases remaining between them. The full variable domain, in which reference TRBV30 and TRBJ2-7 provide the parts outside the CDR3, is SQTIHQWPATLVQPVGSPLSLECTVEGTSNPNLYWYRQAAGRGLQLLFYSVGIGQISSEVPQNLSASRPQDRQFILSSKKLLLSDSGFYLCAWSRAYEQYFGPGTRLTVT.

This sequence joins TRBV3-1 and TRBJ2-2; D not resolved. The CDR3 has 17 residues. V was trimmed by 4 bases and J by 1 base, leaving 16 bases between them. CDR1 and CDR2 from the germline V gene are LGHDT and YNNKEL (reference sequence). DNA for the CDR3: TGTGCCAGCAGCCCCAGCGAGAATAGTCGGAACACCGGGGAGCTGTTTTTT. It encodes CASSPSENSRNTGELFF. Supplemented by reference TRBV3-1 and TRBJ2-2, the full variable domain reads DTAVSQTPKYLVTQMGNDKSIKCEQNLGHDTMYWYKQDSKKFLKIMFSYNNKELIINETVPNRFSPKSPDKAHLNLHINSLELGDSAVYFCASSPSENSRNTGELFFGEGSRLTVL.

The chain couples TRBV15 to TRBJ2-3, with 8 positions matching TRBD1. This CDR3 comprises 17 residues. The J segment lost 2 bases and the V segment lost 5 bases, leaving 12 bases of the junction unmatched. Germline V CDR1 and CDR2: LNHNV, YYDKDF (reference sequence). CDR3 in amino acids: CATSARPGQGFTDTQYF. The CDR3 DNA sequence: TGTGCCACCAGCGCCCGCCCCGGACAGGGTTTCACAGATACGCAGTATTTT.

The chain couples TRBV4-1 to TRBJ1-1, with 9 bases lining up with TRBD1. The V segment lost 3 bases and the J segment 1 base; nucleotides outside the gene matches: 3. CDR1 is MGHRA, CDR2 YSYEKL, per germline. The CDR3 length is 15 residues. CDR3 DNA: TGCGCCAGCAGCCAGGAGGGACAGGGGAACACTGAAGCTTTCTTT. Its translation: CASSQEGQGNTEAFF.

This chain uses TRBV4-1 with TRBJ2-7, with a tentative D call TRBD1 (5 bases). CDR3 length: 14 residues. Trimming took 1 base from V and 3 from J, leaving 10 bases between them. Per the germline V gene, CDR1 is MGHRA and CDR2 is YSYEKL. The chain's CDR3 is CASSQGQINYEQYF. CDR3 nucleotides: TGCGCCAGCAGCCAAGGACAGATCAACTACGAGCAGTACTTC.

The chain recombines TRBV29-1 with TRBJ2-1, with D possibly being TRBD2 (7 bases). The V end was cut by 8 bases, the J end by 8 bases, with 19 bases between. The germline gives CDR1 SQVTM, CDR2 ANQGSEA. The CDR3 consists of 13 residues. DNA for the CDR3: TGCAGCCTCGGGGGGCTGGACGGGGATGAGCAGTTCTTC. It translates to CSLGGLDGDEQFF.

V gene TRBV20-1 combines with J gene TRBJ2-2; D unresolved. The CDR3 runs 12 residues. Trimming stripped 8 bases from V and 2 bases from J, with 9 bases between. Per germline, CDR1 DFQATT and CDR2 SNEGSKA (reference sequence). CDR3 residues: CSSFLNTGELFF. CDR3 coding DNA: TGCAGTTCCTTTCTAAACACCGGGGAGCTGTTTTTT.

The chain links TRBV27 to TRBJ1-5, with D perhaps matching TRBD1 (6 bases). V lost 4 bases, J lost 2 bases, and 12 bases lay in between. The CDR3 has 15 residues. The germline V gene has CDR1 MNHEY and CDR2 SMNVEV (reference sequence). The CDR3 DNA follows: TGTGCCAGCAGTTCCAGGGGAGTTGGCAATCAGCCCCAGCATTTT. It yields the protein CASSSRGVGNQPQHF.

CDR3 nucleotide sequence: TGTGCCTGGAGTGTGGAAAGCACAGATACGCAGTATTTT. This codes for CAWSVESTDTQYF. This sequence joins TRBV30 and TRBJ2-3; D is unresolved. Trimming removed 0 bases from V and 0 bases from J, with 4 bases in between. This CDR3 contains 13 residues. CDR1 is GTSNPN, CDR2 SVGIG, per germline (reference sequence).

The chain is built from TRBV4-1 and TRBJ1-1; D is possibly TRBD1 (5 bases). CDR3 length: 14 amino acids. In germline, CDR1 is MGHRA, CDR2 YSYEKL. V was cut by 1 base and J by 1 base, with 7 bases left in between. The CDR3 is CASSQVGGNTEAFF. For the CDR3, the DNA is TGCGCCAGCAGCCAAGTCGGGGGGAACACTGAAGCTTTCTTT.

V is TRBV9 and J is TRBJ2-2; a weak D match, TRBD2 (5 bases). This CDR3 spans 16 amino acids. Germline CDR1 is SGDLS and CDR2 is YYNGEE. V gave up 3 bases and J gave up 5 bases, with 17 bases separating them. CDR3 nucleotide sequence: TGTGCCAGCAGCGGGGTAGGACCATCGGGGACCGGGGAGCTGTTTTTT. This codes for CASSGVGPSGTGELFF.

This clonotype is a singleton in its sample. V usage is TRBV28 and J usage is TRBJ2-5; the D gene is possibly TRBD2 (5 bases). With 7 bases removed from V and 3 bases from J, the gap between germline ends came to 18 bases. This CDR3 spans 15 amino acids. Germline lookup yields CDR1 MDHEN and CDR2 SYDVKM. DNA for the CDR3: TGTGCCAGCACTCTCGTAGGGAGTATGAAAGAGACCCAGTACTTC. Protein product: CASTLVGSMKETQYF.

The rearrangement uses TRBV7-2 and TRBJ2-7; a weak D match, TRBD2 (7 bases). V was clipped by 1 base and J by 0 bases, with 19 bases between them. Germline CDR1 reads SGHTA; CDR2 reads FQGNSA. The CDR3 covers 18 residues. As DNA, the CDR3 is TGTGCCAGCAGCTTAGGGGTCCGGGGGGCTAGCGACTCCTACGAGCAGTACTTC. It encodes CASSLGVRGASDSYEQYF.

The gene calls are TRBV15 and TRBJ1-2, with 8 positions matching TRBD1. The CDR3 covers 14 residues. The V segment lost 3 bases and the J segment 6 bases; nucleotides outside the gene matches: 6. Looked up from germline, CDR1 is LNHNV and CDR2 is YYDKDF (reference sequence). The CDR3 here is CATSRDRDMDGYTF. The CDR3 DNA sequence: TGTGCCACCAGCAGGGACAGGGATATGGATGGCTACACCTTC.

The V and J genes are TRBV20-1 and TRBJ2-7; 8 nucleotides line up with TRBD1. Trimming took 5 bases from V and 4 from J; bases not matched to a gene: 4. The CDR3 length is 12 residues. In germline, CDR1 is DFQATT, CDR2 SNEGSKA (reference sequence). CDR3 in DNA: TGCAGTGCTGAGGACAGGGCATACGAGCAGTACTTC. Its translation is CSAEDRAYEQYF.

The chain joins TRBV29-1 to TRBJ2-1; D is undetermined. CDR1 is SQVTM, CDR2 ANQGSEA, per germline. Trimming cost V 6 bases and J 10 bases, with 13 bases left between them. The CDR3 covers 11 residues. The CDR3: CSVGRLGEQFF. In DNA form, the CDR3 reads TGCAGCGTGGGTCGATTAGGGGAGCAGTTCTTC.

The chain recombines TRBV6-5 with TRBJ2-3; D perhaps matches TRBD2 (6 bases). The CDR3 totals 13 residues. Germline V lookup: CDR1 MNHEY, CDR2 SVGAGI. V dropped 7 bases and J dropped 0 bases, with 8 bases sitting between them. CDR3 DNA: TGTGCCAGCACCGGGACTAGCACAGATACGCAGTATTTT. Amino acid sequence: CASTGTSTDTQYF.

V is TRBV30 and J is TRBJ2-7, with 7 positions matching TRBD2. Germline CDR1 GTSNPN, CDR2 SVGIG (reference sequence). The CDR3 is made up of 17 amino acids. V shed 0 bases, J shed 1 base, and the junction held 12 bases outside the gene matches. As DNA, the CDR3 is TGTGCCTGGAGTGTGGCGGCTAGCGGCGAGAGGTCCTACGAGCAGTACTTC. Encoded protein: CAWSVAASGERSYEQYF.

The chain employs TRBV4-1 and TRBJ2-6; D could derive from TRBD1 or TRBD2 (5 bases each). Germline CDR1 reads MGHRA; CDR2 reads YSYEKL. The V end was cut by 2 bases, the J end by 2 bases, with 10 bases between. This CDR3 spans 16 amino acids. As DNA, the CDR3 is TGCGCCAGCAGCCAAAATGGGGGTACTGGGGCCAACGTCCTGACTTTC. This gives the protein CASSQNGGTGANVLTF.

The genes are TRBV4-2 and TRBJ2-5, with D possibly called TRBD1 or TRBD2 (5 bases each). The germline gives CDR1 LGHNA, CDR2 YNFKEQ. Deletions cut 0 bases from V and 5 bases from J, with 13 bases between. The CDR3 is made up of 15 amino acids. CDR3 residues: CASSQDFGGSETQYF. As DNA, the CDR3 is TGTGCCAGCAGCCAAGATTTTGGGGGAAGTGAGACCCAGTACTTC.

The CDR3 loop reads CASARRGYNTGELFF. For the CDR3, the DNA is TGTGCCAGCGCCCGGAGAGGGTATAACACCGGGGAGCTGTTTTTT. V and J are TRBV7-2 and TRBJ2-2; possibly TRBD2 for D (5 bases). Per germline, CDR1 SGHTA and CDR2 FQGNSA. The V and J ends lost 8 bases and 2 bases respectively, with 15 bases between them. The length of the CDR3 is 15 residues.

This clonotype has a handful of counts. The V call is TRBV27, the J call TRBJ1-4; no clear D gene. V lost 3 bases to trimming and J lost 7 bases, with 3 bases between them. Germline loops: CDR1 MNHEY, CDR2 SMNVEV (reference sequence). The CDR3 extends over 11 amino acids. For the CDR3, the DNA is TGTGCCAGCAGTTTTGGTGAAAAACTGTTTTTT. It encodes CASSFGEKLFF.

The rearrangement joins TRBV15 to TRBJ1-2; no clear D gene. The CDR3 runs to 13 residues. V lost 7 bases and J lost 6, with 15 bases in between. Germline CDR1 LNHNV, CDR2 YYDKDF (reference sequence). This chain's CDR3 is CATTPAGVHGYTF. The CDR3 DNA follows: TGTGCCACCACCCCGGCGGGCGTGCATGGCTACACCTTC.